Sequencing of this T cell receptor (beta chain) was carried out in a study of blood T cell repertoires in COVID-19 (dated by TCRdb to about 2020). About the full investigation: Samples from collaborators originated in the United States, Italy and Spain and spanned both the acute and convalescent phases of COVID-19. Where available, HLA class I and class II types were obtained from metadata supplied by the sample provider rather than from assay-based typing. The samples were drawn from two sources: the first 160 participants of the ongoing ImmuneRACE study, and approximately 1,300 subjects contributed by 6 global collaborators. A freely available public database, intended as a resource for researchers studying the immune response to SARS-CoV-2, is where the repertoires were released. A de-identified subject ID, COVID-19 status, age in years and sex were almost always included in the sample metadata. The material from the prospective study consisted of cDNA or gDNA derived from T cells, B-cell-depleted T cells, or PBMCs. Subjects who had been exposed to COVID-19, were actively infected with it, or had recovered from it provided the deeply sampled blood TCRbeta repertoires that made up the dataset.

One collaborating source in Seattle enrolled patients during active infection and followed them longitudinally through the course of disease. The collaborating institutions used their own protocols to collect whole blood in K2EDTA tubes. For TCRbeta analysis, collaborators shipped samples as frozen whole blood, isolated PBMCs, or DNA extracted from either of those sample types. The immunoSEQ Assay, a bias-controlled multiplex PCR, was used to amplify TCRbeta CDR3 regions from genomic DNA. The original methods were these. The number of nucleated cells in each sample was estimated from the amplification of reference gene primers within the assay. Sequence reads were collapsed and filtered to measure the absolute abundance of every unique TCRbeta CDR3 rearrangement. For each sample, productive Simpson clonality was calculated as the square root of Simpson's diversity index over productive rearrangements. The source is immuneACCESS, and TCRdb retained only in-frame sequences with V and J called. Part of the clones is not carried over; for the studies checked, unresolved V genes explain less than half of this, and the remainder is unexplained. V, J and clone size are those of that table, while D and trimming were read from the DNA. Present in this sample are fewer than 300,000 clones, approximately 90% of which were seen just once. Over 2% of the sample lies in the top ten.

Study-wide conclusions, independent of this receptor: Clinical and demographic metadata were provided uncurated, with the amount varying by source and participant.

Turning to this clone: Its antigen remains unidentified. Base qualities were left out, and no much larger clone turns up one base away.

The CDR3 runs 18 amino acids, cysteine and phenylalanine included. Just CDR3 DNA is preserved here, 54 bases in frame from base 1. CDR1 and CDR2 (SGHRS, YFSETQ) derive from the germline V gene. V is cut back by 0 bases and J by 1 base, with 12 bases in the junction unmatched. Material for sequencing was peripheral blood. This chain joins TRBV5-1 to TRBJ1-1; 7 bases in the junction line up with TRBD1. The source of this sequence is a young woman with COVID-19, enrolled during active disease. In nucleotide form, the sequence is TGCGCCAGCAGCTTGGCCGGGTTCGAGGGGGCAAGGAACACTGAAGCTTTCTTT. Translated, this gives CASSLAGFEGARNTEAFF.